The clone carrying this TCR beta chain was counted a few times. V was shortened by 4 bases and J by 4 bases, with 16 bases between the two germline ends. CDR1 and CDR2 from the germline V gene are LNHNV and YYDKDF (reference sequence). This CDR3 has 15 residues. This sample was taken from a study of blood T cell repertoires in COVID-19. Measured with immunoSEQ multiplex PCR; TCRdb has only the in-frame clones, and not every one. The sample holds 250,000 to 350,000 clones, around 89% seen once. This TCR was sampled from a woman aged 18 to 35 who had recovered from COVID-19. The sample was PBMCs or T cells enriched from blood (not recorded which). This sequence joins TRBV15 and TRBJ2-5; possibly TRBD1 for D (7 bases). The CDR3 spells CATSNRPGGRETQYF. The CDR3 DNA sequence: TGTGCCACCAGCAACCGTCCAGGGGGGAGAGAGACCCAGTACTTC.